Presented here are 16 T cell receptor beta chains from one specimen sequenced in a study of blood T cell repertoires in COVID-19. Method: immunoSEQ multiplex PCR; TCRdb's copy keeps in-frame clones and lacks some. The sample shows 210,000 or so clones, approximately 80% of them seen only once. The sample consisted of PBMCs or T cells enriched from blood (not recorded which). The receptors shown here come from a man aged 30 to 39 with acute COVID-19.

The V call is TRBV19, the J call TRBJ1-6, with D perhaps TRBD1 (6 bases). Trimming took 5 bases from V and 7 from J, leaving 9 bases between them. The CDR3 sequence is 13 residues long. The germline V gene has CDR1 LNHDA and CDR2 SQIVND (reference sequence). The CDR3 loop is CASSVTGNSPLHF. The CDR3, as DNA: TGTGCCAGTAGTGTCACAGGGAATTCACCCCTCCACTTT.

The chain carries TRBV7-9 and TRBJ2-7; 7 nucleotides match TRBD1. Germline CDR1 reads SEHNR; CDR2 reads FQNEAQ (reference sequence). The V segment lost 5 bases and the J segment 2 bases; nucleotides outside the gene matches: 9. This CDR3 comprises 15 residues. CDR3: CASSPGQIKTYEQYF. The CDR3 nucleotides are TGTGCCAGCAGCCCGGGACAGATAAAAACCTACGAGCAGTACTTC.

The chain has TRBV28 and TRBJ2-2, with TRBD1 as a possible D gene (5 bases). This CDR3 comprises 17 residues. Germline-derived CDR1 and CDR2 are MDHEN and SYDVKM. V was pared by 6 bases and J by 1 base, with 18 bases between. The CDR3, as DNA: TGTGCCAGCAGCTCTCTCAGACAGCGTGGGAACACCGGGGAGCTGTTTTTT. As protein: CASSSLRQRGNTGELFF.

This clone is a singleton in its sample. The CDR3: CASRWSSEGYTF. CDR3 bases: TGTGCCAGCCGGTGGAGTTCGGAGGGCTACACCTTC. The gene calls are TRBV6-5 and TRBJ1-2; D not resolved. The ends were cut back, 8 bases at V and 8 bases at J, with 15 bases in the middle. Germline CDR1 reads MNHEY; CDR2 reads SVGAGI. The CDR3 is 12 amino acids.

The chain couples TRBV3-1 (or the pseudogene TRBV3-2) to TRBJ1-1, with a possible D match to TRBD1 (5 bases). The CDR3 runs to 13 residues. The V end was cut by 7 bases, the J end by 4 bases, with 13 bases between. The germline gives CDR1 LGHDT, CDR2 YNNKEL (reference sequence). The CDR3 sequence is CASKTPGGTEAFF. CDR3 DNA sequence: TGTGCCAGCAAGACCCCCGGGGGCACTGAAGCTTTCTTT.

V and J are TRBV7-2 and TRBJ1-2; TRBD1 is a possible D gene (6 bases). Trimming left V 5 bases short and J 3 bases short, with 22 bases between. CDR1 is SGHTA, CDR2 FQGNSA, per germline. This CDR3 is built from 17 residues. The CDR3 DNA sequence: TGTGCCAGCAGCCCCCGAACAGGAACAGGGTACCACTATGGCTACACCTTC. Residues: CASSPRTGTGYHYGYTF.

The chain recombines TRBV25-1 with TRBJ1-3; a possible D gene is TRBD1 (6 bases). The CDR3 totals 16 residues. V was pared by 2 bases and J by 0 bases, with 11 bases between. Per germline, CDR1 MGHDK and CDR2 SYGVNS. The DNA for the CDR3 is TGTGCCAGCAGTGAAGGAGACAGGATCTCTGGAAACACCATATATTTT. Encoded protein: CASSEGDRISGNTIYF.

This sequence joins TRBV29-1 and TRBJ1-5, with TRBD1 identical over 9 bases. CDR3 length: 14 amino acids. V trimming: 4 bases; J trimming: 7 bases; junction bases outside the gene matches: 8. In germline, CDR1 is SQVTM, CDR2 ANQGSEA. The CDR3 DNA reads TGCAGCGTTGTGGTGACAGGGGGAAACCAGCCCCAGCATTTT. The encoded protein is CSVVVTGGNQPQHF.

The rearrangement joins TRBV11-2 to TRBJ1-1; no firm D call. The CDR3 has 14 amino acids. Trimming shortened V by 3 bases and J by 4 bases, and 12 bases separated the two germline ends. Per germline, CDR1 SGHAT and CDR2 FQNNGV. CDR3 residues: CASSFGLTGTEAFF. CDR3 coding DNA: TGTGCCAGCAGCTTCGGGTTGACGGGCACTGAAGCTTTCTTT.

J is TRBJ1-1 and V is TRBV11-3; no firm D call. V was cut by 6 bases and J by 8 bases, with 19 bases left in between. From germline, CDR1 is SGHNT and CDR2 YENEEA. The CDR3 has 14 residues. CDR3 residues: CASSSGGVRTEAFF. The CDR3 DNA sequence: TGTGCCAGCAGTTCCGGCGGGGTCAGAACAGAAGCTTTCTTT.

J is TRBJ1-2 and V is TRBV11-2, with a possible D match to TRBD1 (5 bases). V was pared by 0 bases and J by 3 bases, with 14 bases between. The germline CDR1 and CDR2 sequences are SGHAT and FQNNGV. The CDR3 spans 16 residues. This CDR3 reads CASSLDGRQGDYGYTF. CDR3 sequence (DNA): TGTGCCAGCAGCTTAGATGGTCGACAAGGGGACTATGGCTACACCTTC.

The V gene is TRBV6-5, the J gene TRBJ1-1; D is uncertain. The V end lost 2 bases, the J end lost 4 bases, and 8 bases lay between the germline ends. The CDR3 consists of 13 residues. Germline V CDR1 and CDR2: MNHEY, SVGAGI. The CDR3 nucleotides are TGTGCCAGCAGTTACGGTCAGGCCACTGAAGCTTTCTTT. Translated: CASSYGQATEAFF.

This sequence joins TRBV10-1 and TRBJ2-1, with TRBD2 as a possible D gene (6 bases). Trimming stripped 2 bases from V and 7 bases from J, with 9 bases between. The CDR3 length is 13 residues. The germline V gene encodes CDR1 WNHNN and CDR2 SYGVQD (reference sequence). The CDR3 DNA reads as TGCGCCAGCAGTGAGGTAGCGGAAAATGAGCAGTTCTTC. This codes for CASSEVAENEQFF.

This chain uses TRBV29-1 with TRBJ2-5, with 8 bases that match TRBD2. CDR3 length: 17 amino acids. Germline CDR1 and CDR2: SQVTM and ANQGSEA. V dropped 2 bases and J dropped 3; count of bases not matched to a gene: 14. The CDR3 loop is CSVELWGRLAFKETQYF. The DNA for the CDR3 is TGCAGCGTTGAACTTTGGGGCCGACTAGCGTTCAAAGAGACCCAGTACTTC.

The rearrangement uses TRBV3-1 (or the pseudogene TRBV3-2) and TRBJ2-7; maybe TRBD1 (5 bases). V lost 4 bases and J 4 bases, leaving 8 bases between the germline ends. Per the germline V gene, CDR1 is LGHDT and CDR2 is YNNKEL (reference sequence). CDR3 size: 12 residues. CDR3 protein: CASSPGQYEQYF. CDR3 in DNA: TGTGCCAGCAGCCCAGGGCAATACGAGCAGTACTTC.

Turning to this clone: Other DNA sequences in the sample encode the same CDR3. The gene calls are TRBV5-1 and TRBJ2-5; maybe TRBD2 (6 bases). Trimming removed 6 bases at V and 4 bases at J, with 19 bases between. The CDR3 contains 15 residues. The V gene's germline CDR1 is SGHRS and CDR2 YFSETQ. Here the CDR3 DNA reads TGCGCCAGCACCCCCTCCGGAGGGGCGGGAGAGACCCAGTACTTC. This codes for CASTPSGGAGETQYF. The whole variable domain, remainder taken from reference TRBV5-1 and TRBJ2-5, is KAGVTQTPRYLIKTRGQQVTLSCSPISGHRSVSWYQQTPGQGLQFLFEYFSETQRNKGNFPGRFSGRQFSNSRSEMNVSTLELGDSALYLCASTPSGGAGETQYFGPGTRLLVL.